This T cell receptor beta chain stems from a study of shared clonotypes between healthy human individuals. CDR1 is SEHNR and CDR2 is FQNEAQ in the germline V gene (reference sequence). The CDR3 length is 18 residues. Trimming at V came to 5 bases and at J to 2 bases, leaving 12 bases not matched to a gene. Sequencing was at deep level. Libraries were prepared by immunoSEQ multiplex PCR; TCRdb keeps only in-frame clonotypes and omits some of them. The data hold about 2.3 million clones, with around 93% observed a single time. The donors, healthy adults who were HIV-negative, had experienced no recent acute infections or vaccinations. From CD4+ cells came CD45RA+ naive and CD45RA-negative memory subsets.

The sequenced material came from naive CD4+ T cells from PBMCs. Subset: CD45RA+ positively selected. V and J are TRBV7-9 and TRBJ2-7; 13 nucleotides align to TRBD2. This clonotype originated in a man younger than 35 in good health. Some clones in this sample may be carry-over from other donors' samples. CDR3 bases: TGTGCCAGCAGCAATACAGGACTAGCGGGAGCCGGCGCCTACGAGCAGTACTTC. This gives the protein CASSNTGLAGAGAYEQYF.